The source of this T cell receptor (beta chain) is a study of shared clonotypes between healthy human individuals. On ten immunoSEQ deep assay plates, unsorted PBMC DNA was sequenced. Authors' analysis steps: ImmunoSEQ supplied junction-only sequences lacking quality scores, so filtering was different. Sequenced by immunoSEQ multiplex PCR; TCRdb stores in-frame clones only, minus some. V and J calls plus clone size are reproduced from that table; the DNA served to infer D and trimming. The data show about 480,000 clones, with 70% to 80% seen just once and under 15% held by the top ten. V dropped 5 bases and J dropped 5 bases, with 15 bases sitting between them. CDR1 is MDHEN, CDR2 SYDVKM, per germline. The CDR3 is made up of 15 amino acids. Healthy HIV-negative adults with no recent acute infections or vaccinations were recruited as donors.

Sequencing was carried out using PBMCs. The origin of this receptor is a woman aged 40 to 50 in good health. Some clones in this sample may be carry-over from other donors' samples. The J gene is TRBJ2-2, the V gene TRBV28; no clear D gene. Here the CDR3 reads CASSPRGPRTGELFF. For the CDR3, the DNA is TGTGCCAGCAGTCCCCGAGGACCGAGAACCGGGGAGCTGTTTTTT.